This entry lists 21 T cell receptor beta chains sequenced from one sample in a study of immune characterization of retroperitoneal liposarcoma. TCRdb used MiXCR to reprocess the PCR reads, holding one entry per CDR3 protein. The table includes around 13,000 distinct CDR3 sequences, over 45% detected once. The material sequenced was tumor tissue. These receptor sequences come from a female donor with retroperitoneal liposarcoma.

A single count supports this clonotype. Germline and junction disagree at one end, which may indicate a read error. This chain uses TRBV6-1 with TRBJ2-5; unclear D gene. The CDR3 length is 12 residues. Germline lookup yields CDR1 MNHNS and CDR2 SASEGT. CDR3 sequence reads: CARSQDQETQYF. As DNA, the CDR3 is TGTGCCCGCAGCCAGGACCAAGAGACCCAGTACTTC.

This clonotype was counted a few times. This sequence joins TRBV12-3 or TRBV12-4 and TRBJ1-1; TRBD1 matches at 7 bases. The CDR3 is 18 residues long. V was pared by 5 bases and J by 3 bases, with 18 bases of the junction left unmatched. The CDR3 spells CASSGIQGGNERYTEAFF. CDR3 sequence (DNA): TGTGCCAGCAGTGGGATTCAGGGGGGAAATGAGAGGTACACTGAAGCTTTCTTT.

In its sample, this clonotype was seen a few times. A read error may explain this, as a much larger clone is one base away. This rearrangement joins TRBV27 to TRBJ2-1; TRBD2 aligns across 9 bases. The DNA end lines up better with TRBJ2-7; the J call may be wrong. Germline CDR1 is MNHEY and CDR2 is SMNVEV (reference sequence). This CDR3 region has 14 residues. The CDR3 coding sequence is TGTGCCAGCCGTAGCGGGAGCTCCTACAATGAGCAGTACTTC. Its protein product is CASRSGSSYNEQYF.

This clonotype was observed many times. The genes are TRBV6-1 and TRBJ2-1; 8 bases align to TRBD2. This CDR3 comprises 14 residues. Germline V CDR1 and CDR2: MNHNS, SASEGT. The V and J ends lost 5 bases and 10 bases, in that order; junction bases with no gene match: 10. CDR3 amino acids: CASSYTQRGYEQFF. The CDR3 DNA reads TGTGCCAGCAGTTATACCCAGCGGGGGTACGAGCAGTTCTTC.

This clonotype is termed large. The chain couples TRBV7-2 to TRBJ2-1, with 7 bases matching TRBD2. This CDR3 has 14 amino acids. V trimming: 1 base; J trimming: 10 bases; junction bases outside the gene matches: 7. Germline CDR1 SGHTA, CDR2 FQGNSA. The CDR3 region has the DNA TGTGCCAGCAGCTTAGATCCTAGCGGCTACGAGCAGTTCTTC. Encoded protein: CASSLDPSGYEQFF. Looking up the rest from reference TRBV7-2 and TRBJ2-1 gives the full variable domain: GAGVSQSPSNKVTEKGKDVELRCDPISGHTALYWYRQSLGQGLEFLIYFQGNSAPDKSGLPSDRFSAERTGGSVSTLTIQRTQQEDSAVYLCASSLDPSGYEQFFGPGTRLTVL.

The sample holds many counts of this clonotype. The rearrangement links TRBV7-8 to TRBJ2-4; TRBD1 agrees at 7 bases. Near its end, the DNA agrees better with TRBJ2-7, so the J call may be wrong. Germline CDR1 and CDR2: SGHVS and FQNEAQ. The CDR3 extends over 14 amino acids. CDR3 loop: CASSVTGDFYEQYF. DNA for the CDR3: TGTGCCAGCAGCGTCACAGGGGATTTCTACGAGCAGTACTTC.

The chain is built from TRBV4-2 and TRBJ2-5, with no clear D. The end of the DNA fits TRBJ2-1 better, so the J call may be wrong. CDR3 length: 13 residues. The germline V gene encodes CDR1 LGHNA and CDR2 YNFKEQ. The CDR3: CASSRREFDEQFF. CDR3 sequence (DNA): TGTGCCAGCAGTAGAAGGGAATTCGATGAGCAGTTCTTC.

The chain has TRBV6-1 and TRBJ1-5; the match to TRBD1 covers 8 bases. The V gene's germline CDR1 is MNHNS and CDR2 SASEGT. This CDR3 has 13 residues. After removal of 6 bases from V and 6 bases from J, the junction contained 4 bases not matched to a gene. CDR3 sequence (DNA): TGTGCCAGCAGGGGACAGGTGGGTCAGCCCCAGCATTTT. Its translation is CASRGQVGQPQHF.

This clonotype was seen only once. Without the conserved terminal phenylalanine or tryptophan, this CDR3 likely stems from a read error. The DNA is omitted, as the CDR3 cannot be located on it reliably, and the CDR3 follows TCRdb's listing. This chain uses TRBV11-2 with TRBJ2-7. The CDR3 is 14 amino acids long, termini counted. Germline lookup yields CDR1 SGHAT and CDR2 FQNNGV. The CDR3 loop reads CASSLMPDAYEQLP.

The chain combines TRBV6-1 with TRBJ2-5; 7 bases align to TRBD2. There are 14 residues in the CDR3. Unmatched junction bases numbered 3, after V lost 3 bases and J lost 2 bases. Germline assignment: CDR1 MNHNS and CDR2 SASEGT. CDR3 protein: CASSDGGGQETQYF. The CDR3 nucleotides are TGTGCCAGCAGTGATGGGGGGGGGCAAGAGACCCAGTACTTC.

V gene TRBV12-3 or TRBV12-4 combines with J gene TRBJ2-1; the D call may be TRBD1 or TRBD2 (5 bases each). CDR3 length equals 16 residues. Trimming pared 5 bases from V and 6 bases from J, leaving 20 bases between. The CDR3 reads CASSPSDFGGINEQFF. The CDR3 nucleotides are TGTGCCAGCAGTCCCTCGGACTTTGGGGGAATCAATGAGCAGTTCTTC.

This clonotype was recorded only once. This chain links TRBV6-5 with TRBJ2-5; D uncertain. Trimming removed 5 bases from V and 1 base from J, with 8 bases in between. CDR1 is MNHEY and CDR2 is SVGAGI in the germline V gene. The CDR3 length is 13 residues. The CDR3 DNA is TGTGCCAGCAGTCCCGAGATCCAAGAGACCCAGTACTTC. As protein: CASSPEIQETQYF.

This rearrangement joins TRBV11-2 to TRBJ2-5; 8 bases agree with TRBD2. In germline, CDR1 is SGHAT, CDR2 FQNNGV. V shed 4 bases, J shed 2 bases, and the junction held 0 bases outside the gene matches. The CDR3 consists of 13 residues. In nucleotides, the CDR3 is TGTGCCAGCAGCTCTAGCGGGCAAGAGACCCAGTACTTC. This encodes CASSSSGQETQYF. The complete variable domain, with remaining parts taken from reference TRBV11-2 and TRBJ2-5, reads EAGVAQSPRYKIIEKRQSVAFWCNPISGHATLYWYQQILGQGPKLLIQFQNNGVVDDSQLPKDRFSAERLKGVDSTLKIQPAKLEDSAVYLCASSSSGQETQYFGPGTRLLVL.

As concerns this clonotype: Without the conserved terminal phenylalanine or tryptophan, this CDR3 likely stems from a read error. The V and J genes are TRBV7-2 and TRBJ2-5, with D perhaps assigned TRBD1 or TRBD2 (5 bases each). The DNA end lines up better with TRBJ2-7; the J call may be wrong. Germline CDR1 reads SGHTA; CDR2 reads FQGNSA. This CDR3 spans 13 amino acids. CDR3 bases: TGTGCCAGCAGTCGGGACGGTCACTACGAGCAGTACCCC. Translating it yields CASSRDGHYEQYP.

This chain's CDR3 is CASRGTSGRTDTQYF. The CDR3 bases are TGTGCCAGCAGAGGGACTAGCGGGCGCACAGATACGCAGTATTTT. The chain couples TRBV6-8 to TRBJ2-3; 12 nucleotides line up with TRBD2. J lost 1 base, V lost 6 bases, and 2 bases had no gene match. There are 15 residues in the CDR3. From germline, CDR1 is MNHGY and CDR2 SAAAGT.

This clonotype was detected many times. The genes are TRBV7-8 and TRBJ2-5; no firm D call. The DNA matches TRBJ2-7 better at its end, which makes the J call doubtful. The CDR3 is 14 residues long. From germline, CDR1 is SGHVS and CDR2 FQNEAQ. The DNA of the CDR3 is TGTGCCAGCAGCTCCCCGGAAGGGTTTCCCGAGCAGTACTTC. It yields the protein CASSSPEGFPEQYF.

This clonotype is medium-sized (0.01 to 0.1%) within its sample. The rearrangement uses TRBV6-1 and TRBJ2-5; no definite D call. The closer fit of TRBJ2-7 to the DNA end suggests the J call may be wrong. Per the germline V gene, CDR1 is MNHNS and CDR2 is SASEGT. CDR3 length: 15 residues. In nucleotides, the CDR3 is TGTGCCAGCAGTGACGGACCGCCTGGCCTCTACGAGCAGTACTTC. The encoded protein is CASSDGPPGLYEQYF.

This clonotype was seen more than once but under ten times. The J gene is TRBJ2-7, the V gene TRBV7-2; 8 nucleotides agree with TRBD2. From germline, CDR1 is SGHTA and CDR2 FQGNSA. Unmatched junction bases numbered 11, after V lost 4 bases and J lost 6 bases. The CDR3 is 15 residues long. CDR3 DNA sequence: TGTGCCAGCAGCTCGACGGGGGGGGAGCGGGCCGAGCAGTACTTC. It is translated as CASSSTGGERAEQYF.

The V gene is TRBV4-1, the J gene TRBJ2-1, with 8 positions matching TRBD2. From germline, CDR1 is MGHRA and CDR2 YSYEKL. V lost 4 bases, J lost 7 bases, and 15 bases stayed unmatched. The CDR3 totals 17 residues. CDR3 DNA: TGCGCCAGCAGCCGGACCCTTGAGCGGGAGACTCGGAATGAGCAGTTCTTC. Translation: CASSRTLERETRNEQFF.

This clonotype showed up just a few times. V and J are TRBV6-1 and TRBJ2-1, with 8 positions matching TRBD2. V lost 4 bases and J lost 10; bases outside the gene matches: 12. Per the germline V gene, CDR1 is MNHNS and CDR2 is SASEGT. The CDR3 is 15 amino acids. The CDR3 DNA reads as TGTGCCAGCAGTGGAATAGCGGGACAACTCTACGAGCAGTTCTTC. Its translation: CASSGIAGQLYEQFF.

By sample fraction, this clonotype is medium-sized (0.01 to 0.1%). This chain joins TRBV7-2 and TRBJ2-3; D tentatively fits TRBD1 or TRBD2 (5 bases each). V was trimmed by 5 bases and J by 5 bases, leaving 17 bases between them. The CDR3 sequence is 15 residues long. Per the germline V gene, CDR1 is SGHTA and CDR2 is FQGNSA. The CDR3 DNA reads as TGTGCCAGCAGCCTTGGGACGGCAGGTGGAGATACGCAGTATTTT. Translation: CASSLGTAGGDTQYF.